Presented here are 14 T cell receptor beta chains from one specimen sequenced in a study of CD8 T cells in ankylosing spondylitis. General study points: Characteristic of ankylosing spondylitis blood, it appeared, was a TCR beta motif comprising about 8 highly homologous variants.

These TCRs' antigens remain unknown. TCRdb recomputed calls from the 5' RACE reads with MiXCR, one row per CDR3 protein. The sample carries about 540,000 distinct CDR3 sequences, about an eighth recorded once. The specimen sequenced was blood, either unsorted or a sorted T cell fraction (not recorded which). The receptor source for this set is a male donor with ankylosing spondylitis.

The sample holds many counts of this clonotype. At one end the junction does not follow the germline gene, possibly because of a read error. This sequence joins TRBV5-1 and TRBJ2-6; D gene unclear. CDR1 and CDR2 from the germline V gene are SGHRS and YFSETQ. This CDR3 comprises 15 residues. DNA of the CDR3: TGTGCCAGCAGCTTGGTCAGTTCTGGGGCCAACGTCCTGACTTTC. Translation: CASSLVSSGANVLTF.

The CDR3: CASSIQGGTQYF. The DNA for the CDR3 is TGTGCCAGCAGTATACAGGGGGGGACCCAGTACTTC. The chain employs TRBV12-3 or TRBV12-4 and TRBJ2-5, with 8 bases matching TRBD1. Unmatched junction bases numbered 3, after V lost 5 bases and J lost 7 bases. The CDR3 contains 12 residues.

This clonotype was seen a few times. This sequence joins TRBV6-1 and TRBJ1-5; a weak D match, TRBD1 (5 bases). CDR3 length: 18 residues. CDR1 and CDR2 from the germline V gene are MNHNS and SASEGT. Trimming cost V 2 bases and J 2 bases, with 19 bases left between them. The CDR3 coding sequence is TGTGCCAGCAGTGAAACGGGGTTCCGCTCGGGGGGCAATCAGCCCCAGCATTTT. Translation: CASSETGFRSGGNQPQHF.

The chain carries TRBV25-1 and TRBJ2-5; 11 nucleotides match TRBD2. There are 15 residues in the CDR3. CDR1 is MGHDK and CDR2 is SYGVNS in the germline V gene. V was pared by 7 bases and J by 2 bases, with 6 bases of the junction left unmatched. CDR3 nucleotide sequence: TGTGCCAGCAAGGGAGGGACTAGCGGACAAGAGACCCAGTACTTC. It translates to CASKGGTSGQETQYF.

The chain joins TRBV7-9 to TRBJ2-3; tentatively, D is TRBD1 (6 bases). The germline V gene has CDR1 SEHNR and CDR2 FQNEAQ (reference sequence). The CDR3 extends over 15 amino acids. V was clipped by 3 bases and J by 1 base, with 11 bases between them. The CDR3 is CASSFYPGGTDTQYF. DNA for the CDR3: TGTGCCAGCAGCTTTTATCCAGGGGGCACAGATACGCAGTATTTT.

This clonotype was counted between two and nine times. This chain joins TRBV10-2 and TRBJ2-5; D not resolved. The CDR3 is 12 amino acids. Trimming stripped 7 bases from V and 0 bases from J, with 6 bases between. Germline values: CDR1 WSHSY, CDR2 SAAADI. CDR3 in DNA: TGCGCCAGCAAACCGTACCAAGAGACCCAGTACTTC. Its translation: CASKPYQETQYF.

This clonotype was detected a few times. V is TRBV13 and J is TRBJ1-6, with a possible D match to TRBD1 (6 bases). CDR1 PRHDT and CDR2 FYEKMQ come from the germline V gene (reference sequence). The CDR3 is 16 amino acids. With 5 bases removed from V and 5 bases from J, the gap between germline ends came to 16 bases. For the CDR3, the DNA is TGTGCCAGCAGCGAAATGCCGGGACAAAATAATTCACCCCTCCACTTT. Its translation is CASSEMPGQNNSPLHF.

CDR3 amino acids: CASSLSGSSGANVLTF. The CDR3 bases are TGTGCCAGCAGCTTATCGGGAAGCTCTGGGGCCAACGTCCTGACTTTC. The rearrangement uses TRBV11-2 and TRBJ2-6, with D possibly matching TRBD2 (5 bases). Per germline, CDR1 SGHAT and CDR2 FQNNGV. V was shortened by 2 bases and J by 0 bases, with 8 bases between the two germline ends. This CDR3 has 16 residues.

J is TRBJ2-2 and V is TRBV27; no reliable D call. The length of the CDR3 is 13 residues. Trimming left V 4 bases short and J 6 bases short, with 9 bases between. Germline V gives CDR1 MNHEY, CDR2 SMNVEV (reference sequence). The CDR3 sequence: CASSWARSGELFF. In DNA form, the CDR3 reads TGTGCCAGCAGTTGGGCAAGGTCCGGGGAGCTGTTTTTT.

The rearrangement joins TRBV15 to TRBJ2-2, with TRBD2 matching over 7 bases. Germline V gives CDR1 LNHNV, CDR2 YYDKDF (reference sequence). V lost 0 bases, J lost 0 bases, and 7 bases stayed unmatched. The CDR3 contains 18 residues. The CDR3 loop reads CATSRDWAGVANTGELFF. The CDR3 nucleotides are TGTGCCACCAGCAGAGATTGGGCGGGAGTAGCGAACACCGGGGAGCTGTTTTTT. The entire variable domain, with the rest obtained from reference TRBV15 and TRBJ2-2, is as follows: DAMVIQNPRYQVTQFGKPVTLSCSQTLNHNVMYWYQQKSSQAPKLLFHYYDKDFNNEADTPDNFQSRRPNTSFCFLDIRSPGLGDTAMYLCATSRDWAGVANTGELFFGEGSRLTVL.

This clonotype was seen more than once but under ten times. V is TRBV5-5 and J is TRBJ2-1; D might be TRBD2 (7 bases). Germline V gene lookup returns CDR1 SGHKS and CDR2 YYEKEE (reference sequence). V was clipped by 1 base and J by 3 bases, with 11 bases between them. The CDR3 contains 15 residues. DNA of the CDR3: TGTGCCAGCAGCTTGAGGGGGGGCGACTACAATGAGCAGTTCTTC. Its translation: CASSLRGGDYNEQFF.

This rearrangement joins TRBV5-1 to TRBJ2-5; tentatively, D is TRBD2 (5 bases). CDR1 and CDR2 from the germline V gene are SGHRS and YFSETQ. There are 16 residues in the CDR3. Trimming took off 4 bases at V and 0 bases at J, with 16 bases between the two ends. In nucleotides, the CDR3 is TGCGCCAGCAGCCGGGCCAGCGGATACGACCAAGAGACCCAGTACTTC. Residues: CASSRASGYDQETQYF.

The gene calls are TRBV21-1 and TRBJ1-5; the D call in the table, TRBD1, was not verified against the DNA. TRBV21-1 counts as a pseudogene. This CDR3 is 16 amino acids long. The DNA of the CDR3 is TGTGCCAGCAGCCAGCGAGGGGGGCGAAGCAATCAGCCCCAGCATTTT. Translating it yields CASSQRGGRSNQPQHF.

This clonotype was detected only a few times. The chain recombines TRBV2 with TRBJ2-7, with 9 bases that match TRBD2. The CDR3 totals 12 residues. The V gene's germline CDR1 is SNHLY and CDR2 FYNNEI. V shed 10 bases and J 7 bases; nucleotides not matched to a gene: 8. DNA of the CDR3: TGTGCCACCCAAGGGACTAGCAGAGAGCAGTACTTC. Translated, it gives CATQGTSREQYF. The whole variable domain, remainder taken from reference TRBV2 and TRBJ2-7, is EPEVTQTPSHQVTQMGQEVILRCVPISNHLYFYWYRQILGQKVEFLVSFYNNEISEKSEIFDDQFSVERPDGSNFTLKIRSTKLEDSAMYFCATQGTSREQYFGPGTRLTVT.